This record covers a single T cell receptor beta chain. Its specificity is not known. The data stem from a study of blood T cells in healthy people across ages. As for the study in general: Template switching retrieved approximately one barcoded beta molecule for each two T cells. Study conclusions and caveats: It was held that the diversity estimates obtained from one million T cells were underestimates.

Then a second PCR, running about 6 to 11 cycles, was carried out with a sample-barcoded 5' primer and a J-beta primer mix. A 12-random-nucleotide template-switch adaptor tagged each cDNA molecule. TCRdb reprocessed the 5' RACE reads with MiXCR, giving one entry per CDR3 protein. Among some 550,000 distinct CDR3 sequences listed, roughly 43% were seen once. CDR3 length: 19 residues. The receptor was isolated from a man aged 80 or over in good health. The rearrangement joins TRBV21-1 to TRBJ2-1; TRBD2, the table's D call, lacks a check against the DNA. TRBV21-1 is termed a pseudogene. Sequencing was done on a sample of blood. CDR3 residues: CASSKVWGGGPSFNNEQFF. The CDR3 DNA is TGTGCCAGCAGCAAAGTATGGGGGGGAGGGCCTTCGTTTAACAATGAGCAGTTCTTC.